The T cell receptor beta chain described here comes from a study of cytomegalovirus exposure and HLA in healthy donors. Findings and caveats of the study: Immune exposure information comprised only CMV serostatus.

The PCR employed 60 Vbeta primers together with 13 Jbeta primers. Libraries were prepared by immunoSEQ multiplex PCR; TCRdb keeps only in-frame clonotypes and omits some of them. Of around 120,000 clones listed, roughly 80% are singletons. Turning to this clone: What it binds is not known.

This clonotype was sampled from a middle-aged woman in good health and CMV-seropositive. Sequenced sample: PBMCs.

The CDR3 region has the DNA TGTGCCAGCAGTGATGGGAGCGCCGGGGAGCTGTTTTTT. Translation gives CASSDGSAGELFF. This rearrangement joins TRBV2 to TRBJ2-2, with D tentatively TRBD2 (5 bases). Per germline, CDR1 SNHLY and CDR2 FYNNEI. CDR3 length equals 13 residues. V was cut by 3 bases and J by 6 bases, with 8 bases left in between. The full variable domain, with the rest looked up from reference TRBV2 and TRBJ2-2, is EPEVTQTPSHQVTQMGQEVILRCVPISNHLYFYWYRQILGQKVEFLVSFYNNEISEKSEIFDDQFSVERPDGSNFTLKIRSTKLEDSAMYFCASSDGSAGELFFGEGSRLTVL.